This T cell receptor beta chain derives from a study of blood T cell repertoires in COVID-19. Background on the study: Acute-phase and convalescent COVID-19 samples originated in the United States, Italy and Spain. Sources were T cells, B-cell-depleted T cells, or PBMCs; the material itself was cDNA or gDNA.

Unmatched junction bases numbered 9, after V lost 9 bases and J lost 6 bases. The CDR3 has 14 residues. From germline, CDR1 is LNHDA and CDR2 SQIVND (reference sequence). Sequenced by immunoSEQ multiplex PCR; TCRdb stores in-frame clones only, minus some. The table lists 150,000 to 200,000 clones, about 80% of them singletons. This receptor was taken from a human donor with acute or convalescent COVID-19. The donor label of this sample is uncertain. Sequences were obtained from peripheral blood. This rearrangement joins TRBV19 to TRBJ2-1, with 9 bases matching TRBD1. CDR3 in DNA: TGTGCCAGCCGGACGAAGGACAGGGGCAATGAGCAGTTCTTC. The encoded protein is CASRTKDRGNEQFF.